By share of the sample, the clone carrying this T cell receptor (beta chain) is medium-sized. This sample was taken from a study of immune reconstitution after stem cell transplant in scleroderma. TCRdb analysed the RT-PCR reads with MiXCR anew, one entry per CDR3 protein. Of 2,000 to 3,000 distinct CDR3 sequences listed, roughly 11% are singletons. V was trimmed by 5 bases and J by 1 base, leaving 18 bases between them. The CDR3 is made up of 15 amino acids. CDR1 and CDR2 from the germline V gene are DFQATT and SNEGSKA (reference sequence). The sample was collected before or after autologous hematopoietic stem cell transplantation (not recorded which). The V gene is TRBV20-1, the J gene TRBJ2-7; D might be TRBD2 (7 bases). The TCR sequence derives from a female donor with systemic sclerosis. CDR3 nucleotide sequence: TGCAGTGCTGGGGAAAGGCGGGGGCCTTCCTACGAGCAGTACTTC. This translates into CSAGERRGPSYEQYF.